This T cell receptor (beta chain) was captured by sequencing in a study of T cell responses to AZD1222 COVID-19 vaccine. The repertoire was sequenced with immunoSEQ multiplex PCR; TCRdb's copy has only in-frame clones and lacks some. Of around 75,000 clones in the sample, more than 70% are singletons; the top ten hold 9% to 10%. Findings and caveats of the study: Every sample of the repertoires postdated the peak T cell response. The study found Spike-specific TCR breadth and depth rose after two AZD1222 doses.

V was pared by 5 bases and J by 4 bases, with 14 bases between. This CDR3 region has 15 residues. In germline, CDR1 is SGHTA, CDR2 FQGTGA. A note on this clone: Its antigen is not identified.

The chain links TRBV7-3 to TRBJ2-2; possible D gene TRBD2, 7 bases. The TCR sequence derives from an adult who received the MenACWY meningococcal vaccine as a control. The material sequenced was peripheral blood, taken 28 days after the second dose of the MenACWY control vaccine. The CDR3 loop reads CASSPTGGPTGELFF. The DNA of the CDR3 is TGTGCCAGCAGCCCTACCGGGGGGCCCACCGGGGAGCTGTTTTTT.